This T cell receptor beta chain originates from a study of human T cells and chemical hapten exposure. TCRdb re-derived calls from the RACE reads in MiXCR, one entry per CDR3 protein. The data contain nearly 55,000 distinct CDR3 sequences, about a tenth of them seen just once; the ten biggest clones take up about 1.8%. Time point meaning: patch test 2, 6 weeks after DPC sensitization. Stated treatment: therapeutic diphenylcyclopropenone sensitization with weekly scalp DPC. This clonotype has a count of ten or more. This CDR3 is built from 17 residues. Germline CDR1 SGHVS, CDR2 FQNEAQ. The V and J ends lost 2 bases and 2 bases, in that order; junction bases with no gene match: 11.

The chain links TRBV7-8 to TRBJ2-5; 7 positions agree with TRBD2. The sample consisted of whole blood, taken in connection with sensitization to the hapten diphenylcyclopropenone (DPC). The sequence derives from a woman between 50 and 59 years old with alopecia areata. Some clones in this sample may be carry-over from other donors' samples. The CDR3 nucleotides are TGTGCCAGCAGCTTATATCGTGGCGGGGGAGGACAAGAGACCCAGTACTTC. Protein: CASSLYRGGGGQETQYF.